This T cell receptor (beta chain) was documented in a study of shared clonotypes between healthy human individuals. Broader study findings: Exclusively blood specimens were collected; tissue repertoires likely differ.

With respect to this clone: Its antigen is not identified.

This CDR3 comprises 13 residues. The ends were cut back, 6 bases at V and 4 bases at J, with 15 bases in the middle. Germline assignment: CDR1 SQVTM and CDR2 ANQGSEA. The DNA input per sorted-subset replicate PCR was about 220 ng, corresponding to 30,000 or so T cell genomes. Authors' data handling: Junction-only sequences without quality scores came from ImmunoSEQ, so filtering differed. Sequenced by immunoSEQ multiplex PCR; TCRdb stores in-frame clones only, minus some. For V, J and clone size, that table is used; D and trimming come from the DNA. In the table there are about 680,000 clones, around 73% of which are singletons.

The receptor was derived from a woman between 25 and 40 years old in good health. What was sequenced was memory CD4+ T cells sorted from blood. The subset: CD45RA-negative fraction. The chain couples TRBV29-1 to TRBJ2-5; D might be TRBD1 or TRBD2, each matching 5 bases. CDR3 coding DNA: TGCAGCGTAGCCGGGACCCCGCGAGAGACCCAGTACTTC. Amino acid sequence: CSVAGTPRETQYF.